Sequencing of this T cell receptor beta chain was carried out in a study of blood T cell repertoires in COVID-19. Across the whole study: The samples span acute and convalescent COVID-19 from the United States, Italy and Spain. The cDNA or gDNA used as material had been derived from T cells, B-cell-depleted T cells, or PBMCs.

Per the original data handling: Researchers report that nucleated cell counts were estimated from reference gene primer amplification. This table comes from immunoSEQ multiplex PCR, and its TCRdb copy is limited to in-frame clones, with some not included. V, J and clone size derive from that table, while D and trimming were established from the DNA sequence. The sample has about 87,000 clones; around 87% are singletons. The germline gives CDR1 SGHTA, CDR2 FQGNSA. J lost 7 bases, V lost 6 bases, and 9 bases had no gene match. The CDR3 spans 14 residues. V is TRBV7-2 and J is TRBJ2-7; 10 bases map to TRBD2. The material sequenced was peripheral blood. The TCR was taken from a man aged 35-49 years with acute or convalescent COVID-19. CDR3 amino acids: CASSSGTSVREQYF. The CDR3 DNA sequence: TGTGCCAGCAGTTCCGGGACTAGCGTGAGAGAGCAGTACTTC.